This TCR beta chain was captured in a study of technical replicates of blood from several donors. This CDR3 has 14 residues. Germline CDR1 and CDR2: MDHEN and SYDVKM. Here immunoSEQ multiplex PCR was the method, and the copy in TCRdb shows in-frame clones only, minus some. Of about 75,000 clones in the sample, about nine tenths are singletons; the top ten hold about 0.36%. This rearrangement joins TRBV28 to TRBJ2-2; 14 bases match TRBD2. Specimen: T cells isolated from PBMCs. This TCR came from a human donor in good health. Some clones in this sample may be carry-over from other donors' samples. This CDR3 reads CAVGTSGSTGELFF. The DNA of the CDR3 is TGTGCAGTCGGGACTAGCGGGAGCACCGGGGAGCTGTTTTTT.